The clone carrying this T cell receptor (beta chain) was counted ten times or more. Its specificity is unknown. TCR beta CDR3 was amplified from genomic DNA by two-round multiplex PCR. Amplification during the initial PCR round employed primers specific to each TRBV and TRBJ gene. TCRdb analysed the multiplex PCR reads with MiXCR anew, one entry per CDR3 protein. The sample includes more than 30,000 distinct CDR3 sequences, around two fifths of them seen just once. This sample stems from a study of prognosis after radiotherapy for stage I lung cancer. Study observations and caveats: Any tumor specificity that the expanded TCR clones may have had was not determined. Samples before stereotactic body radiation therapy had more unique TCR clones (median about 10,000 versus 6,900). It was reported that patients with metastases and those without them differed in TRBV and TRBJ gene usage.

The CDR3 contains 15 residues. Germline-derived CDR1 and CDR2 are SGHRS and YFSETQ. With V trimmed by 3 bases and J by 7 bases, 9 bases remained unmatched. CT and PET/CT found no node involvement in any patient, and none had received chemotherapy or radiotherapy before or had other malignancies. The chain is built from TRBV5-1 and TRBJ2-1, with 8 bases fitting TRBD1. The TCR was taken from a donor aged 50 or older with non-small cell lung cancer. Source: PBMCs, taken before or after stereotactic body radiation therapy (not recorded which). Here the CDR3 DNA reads TGCGCCAGCAGCTCTGGACAGGGTGGCGGGAATGAGCAGTTCTTC. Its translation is CASSSGQGGGNEQFF.